Listed here are 30 T cell receptor beta chains from one sample, sequenced in a study of OX40 agonist ivuxolimab in advanced cancers. The protocol was immunoSEQ multiplex PCR, while the TCRdb copy is restricted to in-frame clones and leaves out a portion. The table has tens of thousands of clones, around 94% seen once. The sequencing used CD4+ or CD8+ T cells sorted from blood, collected in a trial of the OX40 agonist ivuxolimab. The receptors were sampled from an adult with an advanced solid tumor such as melanoma, head and neck, liver or kidney cancer.

CDR3 residues: CASGLFSGGTDTQYF. In nucleotides, the CDR3 is TGTGCTAGTGGTTTGTTTAGCGGGGGCACAGATACGCAGTATTTT. The chain couples TRBV12-5 to TRBJ2-3; 8 bases align to TRBD2. V trimming: 2 bases; J trimming: 1 base; junction bases outside the gene matches: 2. Germline loops: CDR1 LGHNT, CDR2 FRNRAP. This CDR3 has 15 residues. The whole variable domain, filled in from reference TRBV12-5 and TRBJ2-3, reads DARVTQTPRHKVTEMGQEVTMRCQPILGHNTVFWYRQTMMQGLELLAYFRNRAPLDDSGMPKDRFSAEMPDATLATLKIQPSEPRDSAVYFCASGLFSGGTDTQYFGPGTRLTVL.

This clone was seen once. V is TRBV11-2 and J is TRBJ2-3, with 8 bases aligning to TRBD2. The germline gives CDR1 SGHAT, CDR2 FQNNGV. The CDR3 is made up of 17 amino acids. Unmatched junction bases numbered 12, after V lost 2 bases and J lost 5 bases. CDR3 DNA: TGTGCCAGCAGCTTATCCGGCGGGGGGCCGACGGGAGATACGCAGTATTTT. Translated: CASSLSGGGPTGDTQYF.

The chain carries TRBV7-3 and TRBJ2-1; D remains unclear. V was shortened by 5 bases and J by 9 bases, with 11 bases between the two germline ends. The length of the CDR3 is 12 residues. Germline values: CDR1 SGHTA, CDR2 FQGTGA. As DNA, the CDR3 is TGTGCCAGCAGCGCAGTAGGTGCTGAGCAGTTCTTC. Translating it yields CASSAVGAEQFF.

This clone was seen only once. V gene TRBV7-9 combines with J gene TRBJ2-7; 10 bases are a match to TRBD1. Germline values: CDR1 SEHNR, CDR2 FQNEAQ (reference sequence). This CDR3 contains 15 residues. Trimming at V came to 5 bases and at J to 6 bases, leaving 10 bases not matched to a gene. For the CDR3, the DNA is TGTGCCAGCAGCCATCGGGACAGGGGATGGGGCGAGCAGTACTTC. This encodes CASSHRDRGWGEQYF. The complete variable domain, with remaining parts taken from reference TRBV7-9 and TRBJ2-7, reads DTGVSQNPRHKITKRGQNVTFRCDPISEHNRLYWYRQTLGQGPEFLTYFQNEAQLEKSRLLSDRFSAERPKGSFSTLEIQRTEQGDSAMYLCASSHRDRGWGEQYFGPGTRLTVT.

The chain links TRBV25-1 to TRBJ2-7; TRBD2 might be the D (6 bases). The V end was cut by 2 bases, the J end by 7 bases, with 18 bases between. CDR3 length: 15 amino acids. Per the germline V gene, CDR1 is MGHDK and CDR2 is SYGVNS. The CDR3 DNA reads as TGTGCCAGCAGTGAAGCAGCGGGCGGCACCGGGGAGCAGTACTTC. Translation gives CASSEAAGGTGEQYF.

This clone has just one count. This chain joins TRBV9 and TRBJ2-2, with D perhaps matching TRBD2 (6 bases). The V and J ends lost 0 bases and 1 base respectively, with 7 bases between them. CDR3 length: 15 amino acids. The germline V gene encodes CDR1 SGDLS and CDR2 YYNGEE. This CDR3 reads CASSVAGVNTGELFF. DNA of the CDR3: TGTGCCAGCAGCGTAGCGGGGGTGAACACCGGGGAGCTGTTTTTT. The whole variable domain, remainder taken from reference TRBV9 and TRBJ2-2, is DSGVTQTPKHLITATGQRVTLRCSPRSGDLSVYWYQQSLDQGLQFLIQYYNGEERAKGNILERFSAQQFPDLHSELNLSSLELGDSALYFCASSVAGVNTGELFFGEGSRLTVL.

J is TRBJ2-3 and V is TRBV7-9, with TRBD1 as a possible D gene (5 bases). The CDR3 spans 16 residues. V lost 1 base and J lost 4, with 15 bases in between. Per the germline V gene, CDR1 is SEHNR and CDR2 is FQNEAQ (reference sequence). DNA for the CDR3: TGTGCCAGCAGCTTAGATTTGCTCAGGGAATCAGATACGCAGTATTTT. Translated, it gives CASSLDLLRESDTQYF. The whole variable domain, filled in from reference TRBV7-9 and TRBJ2-3, reads DTGVSQNPRHKITKRGQNVTFRCDPISEHNRLYWYRQTLGQGPEFLTYFQNEAQLEKSRLLSDRFSAERPKGSFSTLEIQRTEQGDSAMYLCASSLDLLRESDTQYFGPGTRLTVL.

The chain has TRBV4-3 and TRBJ2-7; the D gene is possibly TRBD2 (6 bases). Germline V gene lookup returns CDR1 LGHNA and CDR2 YSLEER. V gave up 1 base and J gave up 0 bases, with 10 bases separating them. There are 15 residues in the CDR3. In nucleotides, the CDR3 is TGCGCCAGCAGCCAAGTCGCGGGGAGCTCCTACGAGCAGTACTTC. Encoded protein: CASSQVAGSSYEQYF.

The chain uses TRBV19 and TRBJ1-2; the D is unclear. The germline gives CDR1 LNHDA, CDR2 SQIVND (reference sequence). CDR3 length: 11 amino acids. V lost 1 base and J lost 12, with 9 bases in between. CDR3 protein: CASSIAQDHTF. DNA of the CDR3: TGTGCCAGTAGTATAGCTCAAGACCACACCTTC.

The chain joins TRBV4-1 to TRBJ2-7, with TRBD1 matching over 8 bases. This CDR3 has 15 residues. After removal of 1 base from V and 2 bases from J, the junction contained 4 bases not matched to a gene. The germline gives CDR1 MGHRA, CDR2 YSYEKL. The CDR3 region has the DNA TGCGCCAGCAGCCAAGCGGACAGGGAAACCTACGAGCAGTACTTC. It encodes CASSQADRETYEQYF.

The genes are TRBV5-4 and TRBJ2-2; D is unclear. Germline assignment: CDR1 SGHNT and CDR2 YYREEE (reference sequence). CDR3 length equals 16 residues. With 4 bases removed from V and 1 base from J, the gap between germline ends came to 14 bases. The CDR3 reads CASSPPDGVNTGELFF. The DNA of the CDR3 is TGTGCCAGCAGCCCTCCCGACGGAGTGAACACCGGGGAGCTGTTTTTT.

This rearrangement joins TRBV15 to TRBJ1-5; maybe TRBD1 (5 bases). Germline CDR1 reads LNHNV; CDR2 reads YYDKDF (reference sequence). The length of the CDR3 is 16 residues. V was pared by 0 bases and J by 0 bases, with 9 bases between. CDR3 region: CATSRDQGYSNQPQHF. CDR3 DNA: TGTGCCACCAGCAGAGATCAGGGCTATAGCAATCAGCCCCAGCATTTT.

The gene calls are TRBV19 and TRBJ1-1, with D possibly matching TRBD1 (6 bases). The CDR3 runs to 15 residues. Germline V gives CDR1 LNHDA, CDR2 SQIVND (reference sequence). V lost 4 bases and J lost 0, with 12 bases in between. CDR3 in amino acids: CASSKRDILNTEAFF. The CDR3, as DNA: TGTGCCAGTAGTAAAAGGGACATACTGAACACTGAAGCTTTCTTT.

The V call is TRBV7-9, the J call TRBJ2-1, with 10 nucleotides matching TRBD2. The CDR3 contains 16 residues. Per germline, CDR1 SEHNR and CDR2 FQNEAQ (reference sequence). V shed 0 bases and J 7 bases; nucleotides not matched to a gene: 6. This CDR3 is CASSLASGGAENEQFF. DNA of the CDR3: TGTGCCAGCAGCTTAGCAAGCGGGGGGGCTGAGAATGAGCAGTTCTTC.

This clone was seen only a few times. The J gene is TRBJ2-7, the V gene TRBV30; D remains unclear. Trimming took 3 bases from V and 3 from J, leaving 9 bases between them. CDR3 length: 12 amino acids. The germline gives CDR1 GTSNPN, CDR2 SVGIG (reference sequence). CDR3 sequence reads: CAWSRLCYEQYF. CDR3 nucleotide sequence: TGTGCCTGGAGCAGGCTTTGCTACGAGCAGTACTTC.

The V and J genes are TRBV13 and TRBJ2-7; 7 positions agree with TRBD2. This CDR3 is built from 12 residues. V was clipped by 5 bases and J by 6 bases; unmatched bases: 4. From germline, CDR1 is PRHDT and CDR2 FYEKMQ (reference sequence). The CDR3 DNA follows: TGTGCCAGCAGCGGCCGCGGGGGCGAGCAGTACTTC. This codes for CASSGRGGEQYF.

This chain uses TRBV7-7 with TRBJ1-3, with TRBD1 as a possible D gene (5 bases). The germline gives CDR1 SSHAT, CDR2 FNYEAQ (reference sequence). V was pared by 5 bases and J by 2 bases, with 10 bases between. This CDR3 spans 14 amino acids. The CDR3 protein is CASSPGLAGNTIYF. The CDR3 DNA follows: TGTGCCAGCAGCCCGGGACTAGCTGGAAACACCATATATTTT.

This chain joins TRBV11-2 and TRBJ1-1; D is perhaps TRBD1 (5 bases). The CDR3 is 16 amino acids. Looked up from germline, CDR1 is SGHAT and CDR2 is FQNNGV. V was cut by 2 bases and J by 2 bases, with 15 bases left in between. CDR3 sequence (DNA): TGTGCCAGCAGCTTAAGGTTTACAGGAGATAACACTGAAGCTTTCTTT. This gives the protein CASSLRFTGDNTEAFF.

This clone was detected once. V gene TRBV6-6 combines with J gene TRBJ1-2, with 9 bases lining up with TRBD1. Per the germline V gene, CDR1 is MNHNY and CDR2 is SVGAGI (reference sequence). This CDR3 comprises 12 residues. The V and J ends lost 10 bases and 8 bases, in that order; junction bases with no gene match: 8. Written as DNA, the CDR3 is TGTGCCACCCGACAGGGGGGTACCGGCTACACCTTC. Translating it yields CATRQGGTGYTF.

Notes on this clone: Other DNA sequences within the sample encode an identical CDR3. J is TRBJ1-1 and V is TRBV5-1; D not resolved. The germline V gene has CDR1 SGHRS and CDR2 YFSETQ. V lost 0 bases to trimming and J lost 1 base, with 4 bases between them. The CDR3 length is 13 residues. Written as DNA, the CDR3 is TGCGCCAGCAGCTTGGACCGGAACACTGAAGCTTTCTTT. Its protein is CASSLDRNTEAFF.

This clone has a single count. The chain combines TRBV27 with TRBJ2-7; D uncertain. Looked up from germline, CDR1 is MNHEY and CDR2 is SMNVEV (reference sequence). The CDR3 totals 15 residues. Trimming removed 7 bases at V and 2 bases at J, with 18 bases between. The CDR3 DNA reads TGTGCCAGCACAATTTCGCCGGGTACCCCCTACGAGCAGTACTTC. The encoded protein is CASTISPGTPYEQYF.

This clone was picked up one time. In DNA form, the CDR3 reads TGTGCCAGCAGCGTAGTCGGTTCAGGCACCGGGGAGCTGTTTTTT. Its translation is CASSVVGSGTGELFF. The chain employs TRBV9 and TRBJ2-2; D not resolved. Per germline, CDR1 SGDLS and CDR2 YYNGEE. With 0 bases removed from V and 4 bases from J, the gap between germline ends came to 10 bases. The CDR3 loop spans 15 amino acids. The whole variable domain, filled in from reference TRBV9 and TRBJ2-2, reads DSGVTQTPKHLITATGQRVTLRCSPRSGDLSVYWYQQSLDQGLQFLIQYYNGEERAKGNILERFSAQQFPDLHSELNLSSLELGDSALYFCASSVVGSGTGELFFGEGSRLTVL.

The J gene is TRBJ2-5, the V gene TRBV4-1; D is unresolved. Germline V CDR1 and CDR2: MGHRA, YSYEKL. V lost 0 bases and J 1 base, leaving 9 bases between the germline ends. The CDR3 has 15 amino acids. Here the CDR3 reads CASSQDVALQETQYF. The CDR3 bases are TGCGCCAGCAGCCAAGATGTTGCCCTCCAAGAGACCCAGTACTTC.

V and J are TRBV7-3 and TRBJ1-6; the D gene is possibly TRBD1 (6 bases). Germline V lookup: CDR1 SGHTA, CDR2 FQGTGA. CDR3 size: 14 residues. With 3 bases removed from V and 5 bases from J, the gap between germline ends came to 8 bases. CDR3 region: CASSFAGDNSPLHF. In DNA, the CDR3 is TGTGCCAGCAGCTTTGCAGGGGATAATTCACCCCTCCACTTT.

The chain joins TRBV30 to TRBJ1-1, with D uncertain. The CDR3 loop spans 13 amino acids. The V end was cut by 1 base, the J end by 1 base, with 7 bases between. CDR1 and CDR2 (germline): GTSNPN, SVGIG (reference sequence). This chain's CDR3 is CAWSGMRNTEAFF. DNA of the CDR3: TGTGCCTGGAGTGGGATGAGGAACACTGAAGCTTTCTTT. The full variable domain, in which reference TRBV30 and TRBJ1-1 provide the parts outside the CDR3, is SQTIHQWPATLVQPVGSPLSLECTVEGTSNPNLYWYRQAAGRGLQLLFYSVGIGQISSEVPQNLSASRPQDRQFILSSKKLLLSDSGFYLCAWSGMRNTEAFFGQGTRLTVV.

This chain connects TRBV11-2 to TRBJ2-1; D uncertain. Trimming removed 0 bases at V and 11 bases at J, with 20 bases between. There are 16 residues in the CDR3. Germline lookup yields CDR1 SGHAT and CDR2 FQNNGV. CDR3 nucleotides: TGTGCCAGCAGCTTAGATCGAGGCGGCCGGGTTTTTCAGCAGTTCTTC. Translated, it gives CASSLDRGGRVFQQFF. Filled out from reference TRBV11-2 and TRBJ2-1, the complete variable domain reads EAGVAQSPRYKIIEKRQSVAFWCNPISGHATLYWYQQILGQGPKLLIQFQNNGVVDDSQLPKDRFSAERLKGVDSTLKIQPAKLEDSAVYLCASSLDRGGRVFQQFFGPGTRLTVL.

The rearrangement joins TRBV4-2 to TRBJ2-1; TRBD2 aligns across 8 bases. Trimming cost V 4 bases and J 7 bases; bases outside gene matches: 18. This CDR3 spans 18 amino acids. Germline V gene data show CDR1 as LGHNA and CDR2 as YNFKEQ. The CDR3 sequence: CASSPFWPGGPGENEQFF. CDR3 DNA: TGTGCCAGCAGCCCGTTTTGGCCGGGGGGGCCGGGTGAGAATGAGCAGTTCTTC.

This chain uses TRBV19 with TRBJ1-2; tentatively, D is TRBD1 (5 bases). This CDR3 has 17 amino acids. Trimming removed 5 bases at V and 2 bases at J, with 21 bases between. CDR1 and CDR2 from the germline V gene are LNHDA and SQIVND (reference sequence). CDR3 sequence: CASSEWGTAGGNYGYTF. The DNA of the CDR3 is TGTGCCAGTAGTGAGTGGGGGACGGCCGGGGGAAACTATGGCTACACCTTC. The entire variable domain, with the rest obtained from reference TRBV19 and TRBJ1-2, is as follows: DGGITQSPKYLFRKEGQNVTLSCEQNLNHDAMYWYRQDPGQGLRLIYYSQIVNDFQKGDIAEGYSVSREKKESFPLTVTSAQKNPTAFYLCASSEWGTAGGNYGYTFGSGTRLTVV.

The V and J genes are TRBV5-1 and TRBJ2-1; D tentatively fits TRBD1 or TRBD2 (5 bases each). The CDR3 runs 12 residues. In germline, CDR1 is SGHRS, CDR2 YFSETQ. Trimming shortened V by 4 bases and J by 10 bases, and 12 bases separated the two germline ends. The CDR3 DNA reads as TGCGCCAGCAGCCCCGGGACGCCCGAGCAGTTCTTC. It is translated as CASSPGTPEQFF.

Of note for this clone: In the same sample, other DNA sequences code for this CDR3. This sequence joins TRBV7-9 and TRBJ2-2; no clear D. CDR1 SEHNR and CDR2 FQNEAQ come from the germline V gene (reference sequence). The CDR3 consists of 12 residues. V lost 1 base, J lost 4 bases, and 1 base lay in between. Here the CDR3 DNA reads TGTGCCAGCAGCTTAGTCACCGGGGAGCTGTTTTTT. Protein: CASSLVTGELFF. The entire variable domain, with the rest obtained from reference TRBV7-9 and TRBJ2-2, is as follows: DTGVSQNPRHKITKRGQNVTFRCDPISEHNRLYWYRQTLGQGPEFLTYFQNEAQLEKSRLLSDRFSAERPKGSFSTLEIQRTEQGDSAMYLCASSLVTGELFFGEGSRLTVL.